Below, one T cell receptor beta chain is given with its context. The table lists this clonotype with a few counts. The antigen it recognizes is unknown. No much larger clone is present one base from it, and per-base qualities are unavailable. The source of the sample is a study of CD8 T cells in ankylosing spondylitis (dated by TCRdb to 2017 to 2019). Looking at the study overall: The study set out to find disease-linked TCR variants by profiling T cell receptor beta repertoires in ankylosing spondylitis patients and healthy donors. Peripheral blood was sampled, and synovial fluid was additionally collected from ankylosing spondylitis patients. The full study cohort comprised 25 ankylosing spondylitis patients and over a hundred healthy donors. The paper as a whole reports these results and caveats: Blood from ankylosing spondylitis patients appeared to be characterized by a TCR beta motif composed of 7 to 9 highly homologous amino acid variants. The disease-linked clones had a CD8+ phenotype and were found at relatively low frequencies in peripheral blood. Some motif variants were previously reported in synovial fluid and blood of reactive arthritis patients, suggesting common disease-initiation mechanisms. The disease-linked clones were reported as significantly enriched in matched synovial fluid samples from ankylosing spondylitis patients.

Counted from cysteine to phenylalanine, this CDR3 has 15 amino acids. Only the CDR3 portion is preserved as DNA: 45 bases, with reading frame beginning at the first base. Via the germline V gene, CDR1 is SGHTA and CDR2 FQGNSA. For this chain, trimming is 2 bases at the V end and 3 bases at the J end, and the number of junction bases without a gene match is 4. TCRdb names Illumina HiSeq 2500 as the instrument used. TCR beta libraries were prepared by quantitative 5'-RACE with molecular barcodes. The authors' pipeline ran thus. A new computational method based on a probabilistic model of VDJ rearrangement was used to identify disease-linked TCR variants. TCRdb took the public reads, trimmed them with fastp at Q25, ran MiXCR for clone calling and kept in-frame beta chains. Entries that share a CDR3 protein sequence are merged under the most common genes and DNA. These V and J calls are TCRdb output, not the study's own analysis. The sample has about 250,000 distinct CDR3 sequences on record, 32% of them singletons. Jointly, the top ten make up about 4.2% of the sample.

Recombination connected TRBV7-2 to TRBJ1-5; TRBD1 fits 7 bases in the junction. The TCR sequence derives from a male donor with ankylosing spondylitis or in good health (not recorded which). Sample: blood, either unsorted or a sorted T cell fraction (not recorded which). The DNA sequence is as follows: TGTGCCAGCAGCTTATGGACAGGTCCCAATCAGCCCCAGCATTTT. This is translated as CASSLWTGPNQPQHF. Beyond the CDR3, the reference TRBV7-2 and TRBJ1-5 genes provide the residues; the full variable domain reads: GAGVSQSPSNKVTEKGKDVELRCDPISGHTALYWYRQSLGQGLEFLIYFQGNSAPDKSGLPSDRFSAERTGGSVSTLTIQRTQQEDSAVYLCASSLWTGPNQPQHFGDGTRLSIL.